Presented here are 31 T cell receptor beta chains from one specimen sequenced in a study of shared clonotypes between healthy human individuals. Produced via immunoSEQ multiplex PCR; TCRdb's table is partial and in-frame only. This table has a few million clones, 80% to 95% appearing once. The specimen sequenced was naive CD4+ T cells from PBMCs. Subset given: CD45RA+ positively selected. The receptors come from a man aged 18 to 30 in good health. Some clones in this sample may be carry-over from other donors' samples.

The count of this clone is one. An end of the junction differs from the germline gene, which may be a read error. Additional DNA sequences in this sample encode the identical CDR3. V usage is TRBV19 and J usage is TRBJ2-3, with 7 bases aligning to TRBD1. This CDR3 spans 13 amino acids. CDR1 is LNHDA, CDR2 SQIVND, per germline (reference sequence). The CDR3 spells CASSNRGTDTQYF. The CDR3 DNA follows: TGTGCCAGTAGTAACAGGGGCACTGATACGCAGTATTTT.

The chain links TRBV5-4 to TRBJ2-5, with D possibly matching TRBD2 (6 bases). Trimming pared 9 bases from V and 4 bases from J, leaving 22 bases between. The CDR3 consists of 15 residues. CDR1 is SGHNT, CDR2 YYREEE, per germline (reference sequence). The CDR3 DNA reads as TGTGCCACCTCCGCGGGGATAGCGGTCCGAGAGACCCAGTACTTC. Translated: CATSAGIAVRETQYF.

V is TRBV4-3 and J is TRBJ2-7; a weak D match, TRBD1 (6 bases). The length of the CDR3 is 14 residues. Trimming took 5 bases from V and 6 from J, leaving 17 bases between them. Germline values: CDR1 LGHNA, CDR2 YSLEER. The CDR3 region has the DNA TGCGCCAGCAGCGTCCGATACAGGGTCTCCGAGCAGTACTTC. The encoded protein is CASSVRYRVSEQYF.

This chain links TRBV6-6 with TRBJ2-5; no clear D gene. V lost 2 bases and J 1 base, leaving 8 bases between the germline ends. The CDR3 contains 14 residues. Germline V lookup: CDR1 MNHNY, CDR2 SVGAGI (reference sequence). The CDR3: CASSYRGPQETQYF. CDR3 sequence (DNA): TGTGCCAGCAGTTACCGCGGTCCCCAAGAGACCCAGTACTTC.

V and J are TRBV21-1 and TRBJ1-3. TRBV21-1 is a recognized pseudogene. This CDR3 comprises 14 residues. The CDR3 is CASSRGAAGNTIYF. The CDR3 nucleotides read TGTGCCAGCAGTCGAGGGGCGGCTGGAAACACCATATATTTT.

The chain links TRBV5-4 to TRBJ2-3; perhaps TRBD1 as D (6 bases). The V gene lost 0 bases and the J gene lost 3 bases, with 11 bases spanning the gap. The length of the CDR3 is 15 residues. Germline CDR1 and CDR2: SGHNT and YYREEE (reference sequence). The CDR3 nucleotides read TGTGCCAGCAGCTTGGTGGGGGCTAGGACAGATACGCAGTATTTT. It translates to CASSLVGARTDTQYF. Using reference TRBV5-4 and TRBJ2-3 for the parts outside the CDR3, the full variable domain is ETGVTQSPTHLIKTRGQQVTLRCSSQSGHNTVSWYQQALGQGPQFIFQYYREEENGRGNFPPRFSGLQFPNYSSELNVNALELDDSALYLCASSLVGARTDTQYFGPGTRLTVL.

J is TRBJ2-3 and V is TRBV29-1; TRBD1 matches at 12 bases. Unmatched junction bases numbered 13, after V lost 6 bases and J lost 6 bases. CDR1 and CDR2 (germline): SQVTM, ANQGSEA. The CDR3 is made up of 16 amino acids. The CDR3 nucleotides are TGCAGCGTATCCGCCTCCGGGACAGGGGGCGGGGATACGCAGTATTTT. Translating gives CSVSASGTGGGDTQYF.

A note on this clone: At the DNA level, this CDR3 is encoded by other sequences in the same sample as well. This chain joins TRBV19 and TRBJ2-1, with D uncertain. Between the trimmed V and J ends, which lost 2 bases and 7 bases, there was a span of 6 bases. Germline V gene lookup returns CDR1 LNHDA and CDR2 SQIVND (reference sequence). This CDR3 is 12 amino acids long. The CDR3 here is CASSIRVNEQFF. The CDR3 DNA follows: TGTGCCAGTAGTATACGGGTGAATGAGCAGTTCTTC.

J is TRBJ2-1 and V is TRBV7-8, with D maybe TRBD1 (6 bases). The CDR3 has 15 amino acids. Germline CDR1 and CDR2: SGHVS and FQNEAQ. V gave up 6 bases and J gave up 5 bases, with 17 bases separating them. The CDR3 region is CASSFLQGAHNEQFF. The CDR3 nucleotides are TGTGCCAGCAGTTTTTTACAGGGAGCCCACAATGAGCAGTTCTTC.

The chain carries TRBV6-1 and TRBJ2-7; possible D gene TRBD2, 6 bases. This CDR3 is built from 14 residues. CDR1 MNHNS and CDR2 SASEGT come from the germline V gene. Trimming stripped 6 bases from V and 2 bases from J, with 14 bases between. CDR3: CASRGTQNTYEQYF. The CDR3 coding sequence is TGTGCCAGCAGGGGGACTCAGAATACCTACGAGCAGTACTTC.

The genes are TRBV2 and TRBJ2-5; the match to TRBD2 covers 8 bases. The germline V gene has CDR1 SNHLY and CDR2 FYNNEI. The CDR3 extends over 18 amino acids. The V and J ends lost 6 bases and 5 bases, in that order; junction bases with no gene match: 20. In DNA form, the CDR3 reads TGTGCCAGCAGCCCCACCCCCAGCGGGGGACTAGGGGAGGAGACCCAGTACTTC. This encodes CASSPTPSGGLGEETQYF.

The V call is TRBV19, the J call TRBJ2-2; no definite D call. Between the trimmed V and J ends, which lost 3 bases and 5 bases, there was a span of 10 bases. This CDR3 contains 14 residues. CDR1 is LNHDA, CDR2 SQIVND, per germline (reference sequence). CDR3 coding DNA: TGTGCCAGTAGTATCCTAGTTAAGACCGGGGAGCTGTTTTTT. It codes for CASSILVKTGELFF.

This chain uses TRBV9 with TRBJ2-5; 7 bases are shared with TRBD2. Trimming took 1 base from V and 4 from J; bases not matched to a gene: 10. Germline CDR1 and CDR2: SGDLS and YYNGEE. This CDR3 comprises 16 residues. CDR3 nucleotides: TGTGCCAGCAGCGTACTCGGGTTCGGGGAGGGAGAGACCCAGTACTTC. Protein: CASSVLGFGEGETQYF.

The table lists this clone with a count of one. This sequence joins TRBV7-2 and TRBJ2-1; 13 positions match TRBD2. This CDR3 has 16 residues. Germline lookup yields CDR1 SGHTA and CDR2 FQGNSA. The V segment lost 4 bases and the J segment 4 bases; nucleotides outside the gene matches: 4. CDR3 sequence (DNA): TGTGCCAGCAGCTGGACTAGCGGGAGTGGGTACAATGAGCAGTTCTTC. Protein: CASSWTSGSGYNEQFF.

This rearrangement joins TRBV5-8 to TRBJ2-7; perhaps TRBD1 as D (5 bases). Germline CDR1 reads SGHTS; CDR2 reads YDEGEE. This CDR3 region has 13 residues. V was trimmed by 0 bases and J by 5 bases, leaving 9 bases between them. CDR3 sequence (DNA): TGTGCCAGCAGCTTGGACAGGCGGCACGAGCAGTACTTC. Protein sequence: CASSLDRRHEQYF.

Comments on this clone: Other nucleotide sequences in the sample specify the same CDR3. The CDR3 loop reads CAWSVGGSGNTIYF. The CDR3 nucleotides read TGTGCCTGGAGTGTCGGGGGGTCTGGAAACACCATATATTTT. This chain uses TRBV30 with TRBJ1-3; a possible D gene is TRBD1 (5 bases). V lost 0 bases, J lost 1 base, and 7 bases lay in between. The V gene's germline CDR1 is GTSNPN and CDR2 SVGIG (reference sequence). The CDR3 contains 14 residues.

Worth noting for this clone: Other DNA sequences from this sample encode an identical CDR3 as well. This chain joins TRBV29-1 and TRBJ1-3; no clear D. V lost 4 bases, J lost 1 base, and 8 bases lay in between. Germline values: CDR1 SQVTM, CDR2 ANQGSEA. There are 13 residues in the CDR3. In DNA form, the CDR3 reads TGCAGCGTTGCTGGCTCGTCTGGAAACACCATATATTTT. This codes for CSVAGSSGNTIYF.

This chain uses TRBV11-2 with TRBJ2-5, with D maybe TRBD2 (6 bases). CDR3 length: 14 amino acids. Trimming shortened V by 1 base and J by 7 bases, and 13 bases separated the two germline ends. Germline V lookup: CDR1 SGHAT, CDR2 FQNNGV. CDR3 in amino acids: CASSLVRDSGTQYF. In DNA, the CDR3 is TGTGCCAGCAGCTTAGTTAGGGACTCTGGGACCCAGTACTTC. The full variable domain, rest sourced from reference TRBV11-2 and TRBJ2-5, is EAGVAQSPRYKIIEKRQSVAFWCNPISGHATLYWYQQILGQGPKLLIQFQNNGVVDDSQLPKDRFSAERLKGVDSTLKIQPAKLEDSAVYLCASSLVRDSGTQYFGPGTRLLVL.

Worth noting for this clone: Other nucleotide sequences from this sample produce the same CDR3. The V call is TRBV7-9, the J call TRBJ2-5; a possible D gene is TRBD2 (5 bases). V gave up 3 bases and J gave up 3 bases, with 8 bases separating them. CDR3 length equals 13 residues. CDR1 SEHNR and CDR2 FQNEAQ come from the germline V gene (reference sequence). CDR3 loop: CASSFLGEETQYF. In DNA, the CDR3 is TGTGCCAGCAGCTTTCTGGGAGAAGAGACCCAGTACTTC.

The rearrangement joins TRBV19 to TRBJ1-4; D possibly corresponds to TRBD1 (6 bases). The CDR3 is 15 residues long. Trimming pared 3 bases from V and 6 bases from J, leaving 14 bases between. CDR1 is LNHDA and CDR2 is SQIVND in the germline V gene (reference sequence). CDR3 loop: CASSILQGWDEKLFF. The DNA for the CDR3 is TGTGCCAGTAGTATTCTGCAGGGGTGGGATGAAAAACTGTTTTTT.

The V gene is TRBV27, the J gene TRBJ1-5; the D gene is possibly TRBD1 (5 bases). The V end was cut by 6 bases, the J end by 2 bases, with 14 bases between. This CDR3 has 15 residues. CDR1 is MNHEY, CDR2 SMNVEV, per germline (reference sequence). The CDR3 region is CASSTRAFGNQPQHF. CDR3 nucleotides: TGTGCCAGCAGCACCAGGGCATTCGGCAATCAGCCCCAGCATTTT.

The V and J genes are TRBV5-1 and TRBJ2-3; D gene uncertain. Germline CDR1 and CDR2: SGHRS and YFSETQ. CDR3 size: 13 residues. The V and J ends lost 2 bases and 5 bases respectively, with 9 bases between them. The CDR3 protein is CASSLSRIDTQYF. As DNA, the CDR3 is TGCGCCAGCAGCTTATCCCGGATAGATACGCAGTATTTT. Full variable domain (rest looked up from reference TRBV5-1 and TRBJ2-3): KAGVTQTPRYLIKTRGQQVTLSCSPISGHRSVSWYQQTPGQGLQFLFEYFSETQRNKGNFPGRFSGRQFSNSRSEMNVSTLELGDSALYLCASSLSRIDTQYFGPGTRLTVL.

This clone came up once. V gene TRBV18 combines with J gene TRBJ1-1; 8 bases match TRBD1. V lost 6 bases and J lost 3; bases outside the gene matches: 6. There are 14 residues in the CDR3. CDR1 is KGHSH, CDR2 LQKENI, per germline. CDR3 sequence: CASSSLTGDTEAFF. The CDR3 region has the DNA TGTGCCAGCTCTTCTTTGACAGGGGACACTGAAGCTTTCTTT.

The V and J genes are TRBV28 and TRBJ2-1, with D perhaps matching TRBD1 (6 bases). This CDR3 has 14 residues. V lost 6 bases to trimming and J lost 10 bases, with 19 bases between them. The germline V gene has CDR1 MDHEN and CDR2 SYDVKM. Here the CDR3 DNA reads TGTGCCAGCAGCGCCCGTCAGGGGCGCGGGGAGCAGTTCTTC. Protein sequence: CASSARQGRGEQFF. Looking up the rest from reference TRBV28 and TRBJ2-1 gives the full variable domain: DVKVTQSSRYLVKRTGEKVFLECVQDMDHENMFWYRQDPGLGLRLIYFSYDVKMKEKGDIPEGYSVSREKKERFSLILESASTNQTSMYLCASSARQGRGEQFFGPGTRLTVL.

The chain's CDR3 is CASSQQGNYGYTF. CDR3 bases: TGTGCCAGTAGTCAACAGGGGAACTATGGCTACACCTTC. The V and J genes are TRBV19 and TRBJ1-2; TRBD1 aligns across 7 bases. The germline V gene encodes CDR1 LNHDA and CDR2 SQIVND (reference sequence). V gave up 5 bases and J gave up 2 bases; unmatched junction bases: 2. The CDR3 is 13 amino acids.

To note about this clone: Within the sample, other DNA sequences also encode this same CDR3. This chain joins TRBV5-1 and TRBJ1-1; 7 bases fit TRBD1. The CDR3 covers 14 residues. The germline V gene has CDR1 SGHRS and CDR2 YFSETQ. Trimming removed 4 bases from V and 2 bases from J; junction bases left unmatched: 5. As DNA, the CDR3 is TGCGCCAGCAGCCCACAGGGGATTAACACTGAAGCTTTCTTT. It translates to CASSPQGINTEAFF. The full variable domain, with the rest looked up from reference TRBV5-1 and TRBJ1-1, is KAGVTQTPRYLIKTRGQQVTLSCSPISGHRSVSWYQQTPGQGLQFLFEYFSETQRNKGNFPGRFSGRQFSNSRSEMNVSTLELGDSALYLCASSPQGINTEAFFGQGTRLTVV.

V usage is TRBV4-1 and J usage is TRBJ2-1; no firm D call. CDR1 and CDR2 from the germline V gene are MGHRA and YSYEKL. V was shortened by 0 bases and J by 0 bases, with 15 bases between the two germline ends. The CDR3 is 18 amino acids. Written as DNA, the CDR3 is TGCGCCAGCAGCCAAGAGGGGTCTACCTCCAGCTCCTACAATGAGCAGTTCTTC. It is translated as CASSQEGSTSSSYNEQFF.

V usage is TRBV18 and J usage is TRBJ2-7, with 9 bases that match TRBD1. The trim removed 5 bases at V and 3 bases at J, leaving 5 bases unmatched. The CDR3 consists of 14 residues. Germline lookup yields CDR1 KGHSH and CDR2 LQKENI. The CDR3 region is CASSKQGALYEQYF. The CDR3 bases are TGTGCCAGCTCAAAACAGGGGGCTCTCTACGAGCAGTACTTC.

As to this clone: Other DNA sequences in the same sample also yield this CDR3. The chain joins TRBV15 to TRBJ1-2, with D unclear. V shed 1 base and J shed 3 bases, with 6 bases lying between them. The CDR3 consists of 13 residues. Per the germline V gene, CDR1 is LNHNV and CDR2 is YYDKDF (reference sequence). This CDR3 is CATSRGGDYGYTF. In DNA form, the CDR3 reads TGTGCCACCAGCAGAGGGGGTGACTATGGCTACACCTTC.

The chain employs TRBV29-1 and TRBJ2-3, with D perhaps matching TRBD2 (5 bases). Germline values: CDR1 SQVTM, CDR2 ANQGSEA. V gave up 7 bases and J gave up 4 bases, with 9 bases separating them. CDR3 length: 11 amino acids. The CDR3 here is CSASSADTQYF. DNA for the CDR3: TGCAGCGCCAGTAGCGCAGATACGCAGTATTTT.

The chain has TRBV6-1 and TRBJ2-7; D is perhaps TRBD1 (5 bases). Germline-derived CDR1 and CDR2 are MNHNS and SASEGT. The CDR3 spans 11 residues. V was cut by 10 bases and J by 3 bases, with 10 bases left in between. CDR3 DNA: TGTGCCACCGACAGTTTCTACGAGCAGTACTTC. Translation: CATDSFYEQYF.